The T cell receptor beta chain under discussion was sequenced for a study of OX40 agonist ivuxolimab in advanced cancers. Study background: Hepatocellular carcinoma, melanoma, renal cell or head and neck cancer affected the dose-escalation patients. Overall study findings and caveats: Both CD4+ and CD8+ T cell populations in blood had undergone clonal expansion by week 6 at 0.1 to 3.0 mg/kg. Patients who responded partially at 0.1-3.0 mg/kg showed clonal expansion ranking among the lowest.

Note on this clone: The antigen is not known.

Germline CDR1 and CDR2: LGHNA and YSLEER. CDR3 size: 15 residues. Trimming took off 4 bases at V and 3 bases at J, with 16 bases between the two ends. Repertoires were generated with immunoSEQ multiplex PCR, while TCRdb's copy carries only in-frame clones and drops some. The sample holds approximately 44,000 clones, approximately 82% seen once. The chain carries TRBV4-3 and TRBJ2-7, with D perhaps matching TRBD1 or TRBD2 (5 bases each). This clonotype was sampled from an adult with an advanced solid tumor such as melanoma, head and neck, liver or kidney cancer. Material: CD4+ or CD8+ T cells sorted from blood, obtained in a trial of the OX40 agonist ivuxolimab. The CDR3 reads CASSPHRGGYYEQYF. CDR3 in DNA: TGCGCCAGCAGCCCGCATAGGGGCGGGTACTACGAGCAGTACTTC.